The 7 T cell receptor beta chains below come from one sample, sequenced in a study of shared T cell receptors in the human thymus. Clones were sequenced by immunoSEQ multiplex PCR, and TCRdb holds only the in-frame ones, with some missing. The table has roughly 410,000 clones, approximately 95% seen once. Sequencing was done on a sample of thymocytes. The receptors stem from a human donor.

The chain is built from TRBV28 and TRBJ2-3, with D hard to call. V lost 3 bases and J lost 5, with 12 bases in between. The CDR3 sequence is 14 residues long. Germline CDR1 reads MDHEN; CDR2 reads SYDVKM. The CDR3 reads CASSFTEVEDTQYF. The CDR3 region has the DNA TGTGCCAGCAGTTTTACGGAAGTAGAAGATACGCAGTATTTT.

The CDR3 nucleotides read TGTGCCAGCAGTGCCAGGGAACTCTACGAGCAGTACTTC. It yields the protein CASSARELYEQYF. The genes are TRBV6-1 and TRBJ2-7; possible D gene TRBD1, 5 bases. This CDR3 contains 13 residues. V lost 4 bases and J 3 bases, leaving 10 bases between the germline ends. In germline, CDR1 is MNHNS, CDR2 SASEGT.

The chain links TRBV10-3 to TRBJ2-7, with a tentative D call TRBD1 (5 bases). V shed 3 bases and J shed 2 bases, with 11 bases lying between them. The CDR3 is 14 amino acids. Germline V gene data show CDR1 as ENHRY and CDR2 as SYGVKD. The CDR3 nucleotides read TGTGCCATCAGTGAAGGGGTAGGAGCCTACGAGCAGTACTTC. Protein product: CAISEGVGAYEQYF.

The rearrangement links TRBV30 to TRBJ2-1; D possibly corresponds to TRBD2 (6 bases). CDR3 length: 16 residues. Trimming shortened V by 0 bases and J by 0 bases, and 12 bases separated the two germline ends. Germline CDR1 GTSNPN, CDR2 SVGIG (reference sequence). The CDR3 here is CAWSVLAISSYNEQFF. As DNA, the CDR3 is TGTGCCTGGAGTGTACTAGCCATCAGCTCCTACAATGAGCAGTTCTTC. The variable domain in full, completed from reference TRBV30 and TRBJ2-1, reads SQTIHQWPATLVQPVGSPLSLECTVEGTSNPNLYWYRQAAGRGLQLLFYSVGIGQISSEVPQNLSASRPQDRQFILSSKKLLLSDSGFYLCAWSVLAISSYNEQFFGPGTRLTVL.

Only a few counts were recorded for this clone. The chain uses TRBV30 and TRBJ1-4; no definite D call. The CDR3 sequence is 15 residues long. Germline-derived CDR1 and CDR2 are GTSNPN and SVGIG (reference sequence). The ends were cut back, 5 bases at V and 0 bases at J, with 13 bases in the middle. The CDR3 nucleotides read TGTGCCTGGGACCTCACCCATTCAACTAATGAAAAACTGTTTTTT. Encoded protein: CAWDLTHSTNEKLFF.

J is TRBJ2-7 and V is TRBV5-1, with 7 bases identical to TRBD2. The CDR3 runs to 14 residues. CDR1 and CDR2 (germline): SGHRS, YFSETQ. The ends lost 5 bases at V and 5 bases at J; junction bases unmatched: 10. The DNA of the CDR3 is TGCGCCAGCAGTCACCATAGCGGGCGCGACGAGCAGTACTTC. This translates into CASSHHSGRDEQYF. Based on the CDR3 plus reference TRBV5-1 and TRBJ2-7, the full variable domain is KAGVTQTPRYLIKTRGQQVTLSCSPISGHRSVSWYQQTPGQGLQFLFEYFSETQRNKGNFPGRFSGRQFSNSRSEMNVSTLELGDSALYLCASSHHSGRDEQYFGPGTRLTVT.

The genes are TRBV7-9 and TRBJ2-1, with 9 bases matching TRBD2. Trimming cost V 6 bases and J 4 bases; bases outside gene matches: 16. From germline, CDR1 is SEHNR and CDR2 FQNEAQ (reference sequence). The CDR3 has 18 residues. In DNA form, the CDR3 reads TGTGCCAGCAGTAAAATCCGGGCGGGAGGGCTTTTATACAATGAGCAGTTCTTC. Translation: CASSKIRAGGLLYNEQFF.